In its sample, the clone carrying this T cell receptor beta chain was seen a few times. These data are taken from a study of spatial heterogeneity in lung cancer. TCRdb recomputed calls from the 5' RACE reads with MiXCR, one row per CDR3 protein. The repertoire consists of tens of thousands of distinct CDR3 sequences, with 10% to 15% occurring once and the leading ten covering over 40%. Time point in this sample: sample taken at primary tumor resection. The CDR3 loop spans 19 amino acids. Germline V gene data show CDR1 as MNHNY and CDR2 as SVGAGI (reference sequence). V lost 0 bases and J lost 0; bases outside the gene matches: 11.

V usage is TRBV6-6 and J usage is TRBJ1-5; 7 nucleotides agree with TRBD1. The source of this sequence is a male donor with early-stage non-small cell lung cancer. Sequenced material: PBMCs, taken at surgery. CDR3 bases: TGTGCCAGCAGTTACTCCCTGGGAGGGGGCCATTATAGCAATCAGCCCCAGCATTTT. The encoded protein is CASSYSLGGGHYSNQPQHF.